The T cell receptor (beta chain) described here comes from a study of T-cell reconstitution after alpha-beta-depleted transplantation in children. TCRbeta library construction was performed incorporating unique molecular identifiers. One entry per CDR3 protein, called by TCRdb with MiXCR from the PCR reads. The repertoire holds 600,000 or so distinct CDR3 sequences, with 20% to 25% as singletons. Whole-study findings and limits: Expanded graft clones, several hundred of them, were reportedly the source of alpha-beta T cells about two months after transplant.

This clonotype was found many times. The target antigen is unknown. The ends were cut back, 0 bases at V and 2 bases at J, with 10 bases in the middle. Germline CDR1 SGHDN, CDR2 FVKESK. The CDR3 has 15 residues. The chain couples TRBV14 to TRBJ2-5; D gene unclear. This clonotype was sampled from a boy under two years old who had a stem cell transplant for acute myeloid leukemia, so the T cells may come from the graft donor. This sample comprised PBMCs, mostly from graft donor cells, obtained 360 days after TCRalphabeta/CD19-depleted stem cell transplant. Here the CDR3 DNA reads TGTGCCAGCAGCCAAGAATTGACGAAACAAGAGACCCAGTACTTC. Residues: CASSQELTKQETQYF.